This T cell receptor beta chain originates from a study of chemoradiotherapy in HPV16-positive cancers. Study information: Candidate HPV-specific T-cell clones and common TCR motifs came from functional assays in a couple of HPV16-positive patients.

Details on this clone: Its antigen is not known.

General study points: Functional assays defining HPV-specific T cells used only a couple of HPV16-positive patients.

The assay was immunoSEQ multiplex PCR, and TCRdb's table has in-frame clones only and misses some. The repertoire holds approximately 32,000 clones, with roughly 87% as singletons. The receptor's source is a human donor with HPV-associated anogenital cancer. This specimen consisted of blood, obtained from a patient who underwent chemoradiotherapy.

CDR3 amino acids: CASSPGTDTQYF. CDR3 nucleotide sequence: TGTGCCAGCTCACCGGGCACAGATACGCAGTATTTT. The chain employs TRBV18 and TRBJ2-3; D ambiguous. The CDR3 loop spans 12 amino acids. Germline V lookup: CDR1 KGHSH, CDR2 LQKENI. V lost 3 bases to trimming and J lost 1 base, with 2 bases between them.